The rows below give T cell receptor beta chains drawn from one sample of a study of T cell responses to AZD1222 COVID-19 vaccine. The protocol was immunoSEQ multiplex PCR, while the TCRdb copy is restricted to in-frame clones and leaves out a portion. The sample holds tens of thousands of clones, approximately 90% seen once. The specimen was peripheral blood, collected on day 0 of AZD1222 vaccination. Receptors originate from an adult in good health. Both conserved end residues are part of each CDR3. A D gene is named only where the DNA matches it firmly. Size is stated for part of the rows, as once, few or many counts, or as a class when the clone is expanded.

d_call,clone_size,j_call,v_call,cdr3_aa,cdr3_nt
.,.,TRBJ1-2,TRBV28,CASSSYRGNGYTF,TGTGCCAGCAGTTCGTATCGGGGAAATGGCTACACCTTC
.,once,TRBJ2-1,TRBV7-2,CASSFKDNTYNEQFF,TGTGCCAGCAGCTTCAAGGACAACACCTACAATGAGCAGTTCTTC
.,.,TRBJ2-2,TRBV10-1,CASGENTGELFF,TGCGCCAGCGGCGAGAACACCGGGGAGCTGTTTTTT
TRBD2,.,TRBJ2-5,TRBV11-2,CASSLIAGVEETQYF,TGTGCCAGCAGCTTAATAGCGGGAGTGGAGGAGACCCAGTACTTC
.,.,TRBJ1-4,TRBV29-1,CSVEGGTNEKLFF,TGCAGCGTTGAGGGGGGAACTAATGAAAAACTGTTTTTT
.,.,TRBJ1-2,TRBV10-2,CASSEFGPANYGYTF,TGCGCCAGCAGTGAGTTCGGGCCAGCTAACTATGGCTACACCTTC
TRBD2,.,TRBJ2-3,TRBV6-5,CASSSGRLGTDTQYF,TGTGCCAGCAGTAGCGGGAGGTTGGGCACAGATACGCAGTATTTT
TRBD1,.,TRBJ2-7,TRBV7-2,CASSPGQGWYEQYF,TGTGCCAGCAGCCCTGGACAGGGCTGGTACGAGCAGTACTTC
TRBD1,once,TRBJ2-6,TRBV25-1,CASKGTGGLGSGANVLTF,TGTGCCAGCAAAGGGACAGGGGGCTTAGGCTCTGGGGCCAACGTCCTGACTTTC
.,.,TRBJ2-6,TRBV15,CATSRDGGANVLTF,TGTGCCACCAGCAGAGATGGTGGGGCCAACGTCCTGACTTTC
.,.,TRBJ1-4,TRBV5-4,CASTASPNEKLFF,TGTGCCAGCACGGCCAGCCCTAATGAAAAACTGTTTTTT
TRBD2,.,TRBJ2-2,TRBV7-2,CASSPATSINTGELFF,TGTGCCAGCAGTCCCGCGACTAGCATAAACACCGGGGAGCTGTTTTTT
.,few,TRBJ1-3,TRBV7-3,CASSLSPGLGAGGNTIYF,TGTGCCAGCAGCTTATCCCCGGGCCTAGGGGCTGGTGGAAACACCATATATTTT
TRBD2,.,TRBJ2-1,TRBV5-1,CASSQTSGSYNEQFF,TGCGCCAGCAGCCAAACTAGCGGGAGCTACAATGAGCAGTTCTTC
.,.,TRBJ2-4,TRBV25-1,CASSEWGGGAKNIQYF,TGTGCCAGCAGTGAATGGGGAGGGGGGGCCAAAAACATTCAGTACTTC
.,.,TRBJ2-6,TRBV3-1/TRBV3-2,CASSHGVAGANVLTF,TGTGCCAGCAGCCACGGGGTTGCTGGGGCCAACGTCCTGACTTTC
TRBD2,.,TRBJ2-1,TRBV5-1,CASSWGTAGDEQFF,TGCGCCAGCAGCTGGGGGACTGCGGGGGATGAGCAGTTCTTC
.,.,TRBJ2-1,TRBV18,CASSPEQKDEQFF,TGTGCCAGCTCACCAGAGCAGAAGGATGAGCAGTTCTTC
.,.,TRBJ1-1,TRBV19,CASILDPGTEAFF,TGTGCCAGTATCCTAGACCCGGGCACTGAAGCTTTCTTT
TRBD2,.,TRBJ2-7,TRBV18,CASSPPASGIGSEQYF,TGTGCCAGCTCACCACCGGCTAGCGGGATAGGAAGCGAGCAGTACTTC
TRBD2,.,TRBJ2-2,TRBV4-2,CASSGRVHTGELFF,TGTGCCAGCAGCGGGAGGGTGCATACCGGGGAGCTGTTTTTT
TRBD1,.,TRBJ2-7,TRBV6-5,CASSYQGQRNYEQYF,TGTGCCAGCAGTTACCAGGGACAGAGAAACTACGAGCAGTACTTC
.,.,TRBJ1-4,TRBV5-6,CASSLTETREKLFF,TGTGCCAGCAGCTTGACAGAGACCCGAGAAAAACTGTTTTTT
.,once,TRBJ2-2,TRBV5-6,CASTPAGRRAGELFF,TGTGCCAGCACCCCCGCCGGACGAAGGGCCGGGGAGCTGTTTTTT
.,.,TRBJ1-4,TRBV6-7,CASTQHRAVGEKLFF,TGTGCCAGCACCCAACACAGGGCAGTAGGTGAAAAACTGTTTTTT
.,.,TRBJ1-5,TRBV15,CATSPDPRTAYSNQPQHF,TGTGCCACCTCGCCCGATCCCCGGACAGCTTATAGCAATCAGCCCCAGCATTTT
.,few,TRBJ1-2,TRBV6-5,CASSYTETGLRNGYTF,TGTGCCAGCAGTTACACAGAGACAGGTTTGAGGAATGGCTACACCTTC
.,.,TRBJ1-1,TRBV11-2,CASSTSRGGPTGEAFF,TGTGCCAGCAGCACAAGCCGTGGGGGTCCCACAGGAGAAGCTTTCTTT
TRBD1,.,TRBJ2-3,TRBV5-1,CASSPQGTGATDTQYF,TGCGCCAGCAGCCCCCAGGGGACAGGGGCGACAGATACGCAGTATTTT
TRBD1,.,TRBJ2-6,TRBV28,CASRSLQGAAGANVLTF,TGTGCCAGCAGGAGCCTCCAGGGGGCTGCTGGGGCCAACGTCCTGACTTTC
.,.,TRBJ2-2,TRBV9,CASSVDGQLNTGELFF,TGTGCCAGCAGCGTAGACGGACAGCTGAACACCGGGGAGCTGTTTTTT
TRBD1,.,TRBJ2-7,TRBV5-5,CASSSMGQGAYEQYF,TGTGCCAGCAGCTCGATGGGACAGGGGGCCTACGAGCAGTACTTC
.,.,TRBJ2-6,TRBV27,CASSLSGANVLTF,TGTGCCAGCAGTTTATCTGGGGCCAACGTCCTGACTTTC
TRBD1,.,TRBJ2-2,TRBV9,CASSAQIPGQGRTGELFF,TGTGCCAGCAGCGCTCAAATCCCGGGACAGGGTAGGACCGGGGAGCTGTTTTTT
TRBD1,.,TRBJ2-2,TRBV6-6,CASSSRTGTNTGELFF,TGTGCCAGCAGTTCCCGGACAGGGACGAACACCGGGGAGCTGTTTTTT
TRBD1,.,TRBJ2-6,TRBV28,CASSLWTGGASGANVLTF,TGTGCCAGCAGTCTATGGACAGGGGGCGCCTCTGGGGCCAACGTCCTGACTTTC
TRBD2,.,TRBJ2-1,TRBV24-1,CATSDLQLGTSGSSYNEQFF,TGTGCCACCAGTGATTTGCAGTTAGGGACTAGCGGGAGCTCCTACAATGAGCAGTTCTTC
TRBD2,.,TRBJ2-1,TRBV7-9,CASSPGTSGRARGEQFF,TGTGCCAGCAGCCCCGGGACTAGCGGGAGGGCCCGGGGTGAGCAGTTCTTC
TRBD2,.,TRBJ2-7,TRBV18,CASSPPGRRERSYEQYF,TGTGCCAGCTCACCACCGGGACGGCGGGAGCGCTCCTACGAGCAGTACTTC
.,.,TRBJ1-2,TRBV27,CASSLMSKGDYGYTF,TGTGCCAGCAGTTTGATGTCGAAGGGGGACTATGGCTACACCTTC
TRBD1,.,TRBJ2-5,TRBV28,CASSVHRDRGRRKTQYF,TGTGCCAGCAGTGTCCACCGGGACAGGGGGCGAAGGAAGACCCAGTACTTC
.,.,TRBJ2-7,TRBV28,CASSLPLPIYEQYF,TGTGCCAGCAGTCTGCCTCTTCCTATCTACGAGCAGTACTTC
TRBD1,once,TRBJ2-5,TRBV3-1/TRBV3-2,CASSQVGQKETQYF,TGTGCCAGCAGCCAAGTGGGACAGAAAGAGACCCAGTACTTC
TRBD2,.,TRBJ2-7,TRBV7-9,CASSPPGGYEQYF,TGTGCCAGCAGCCCCCCCGGGGGGTACGAGCAGTACTTC
.,.,TRBJ2-1,TRBV5-1,CASSSSPPNNEQFF,TGCGCCAGCAGCTCCAGCCCCCCCAACAATGAGCAGTTCTTC
.,.,TRBJ1-1,TRBV2,CASSELEGWNTEAFF,TGTGCCAGCAGTGAATTGGAGGGATGGAACACTGAAGCTTTCTTT
TRBD2,.,TRBJ2-4,TRBV14,CASSQVSGRARAKNIQYF,TGTGCCAGCAGCCAAGTTAGCGGGAGGGCCAGAGCCAAAAACATTCAGTACTTC
TRBD1,.,TRBJ2-3,TRBV7-6,CASSSHPTGVRDTQYF,TGTGCCAGCAGTTCCCACCCGACAGGGGTAAGGGATACGCAGTATTTT
.,.,TRBJ2-2,TRBV6-2/TRBV6-3,CASSLQGSDTGELFF,TGTGCCAGCAGCCTACAGGGTTCGGACACCGGGGAGCTGTTTTTT
.,.,TRBJ1-5,TRBV6-2/TRBV6-3,CASSYDGFGQPQHF,TGTGCCAGCAGTTACGACGGGTTCGGTCAGCCCCAGCATTTT